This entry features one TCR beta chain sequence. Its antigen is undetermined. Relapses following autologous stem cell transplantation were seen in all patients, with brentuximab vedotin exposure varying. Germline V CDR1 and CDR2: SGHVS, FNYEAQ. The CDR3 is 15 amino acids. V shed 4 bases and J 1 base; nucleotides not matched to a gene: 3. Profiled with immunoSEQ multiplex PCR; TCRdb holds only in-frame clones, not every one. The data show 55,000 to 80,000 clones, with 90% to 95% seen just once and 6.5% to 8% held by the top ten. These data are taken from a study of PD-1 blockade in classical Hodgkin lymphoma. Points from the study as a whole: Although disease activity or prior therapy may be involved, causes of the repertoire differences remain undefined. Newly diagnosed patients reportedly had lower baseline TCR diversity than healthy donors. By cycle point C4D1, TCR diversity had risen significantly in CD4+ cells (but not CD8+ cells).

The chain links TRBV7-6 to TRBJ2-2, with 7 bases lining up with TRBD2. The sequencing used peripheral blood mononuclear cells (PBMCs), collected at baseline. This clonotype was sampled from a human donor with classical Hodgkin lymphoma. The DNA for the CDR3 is TGTGCCAGCAGCTCAGGACTAGAGAACACCGGGGAGCTGTTTTTT. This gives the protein CASSSGLENTGELFF.